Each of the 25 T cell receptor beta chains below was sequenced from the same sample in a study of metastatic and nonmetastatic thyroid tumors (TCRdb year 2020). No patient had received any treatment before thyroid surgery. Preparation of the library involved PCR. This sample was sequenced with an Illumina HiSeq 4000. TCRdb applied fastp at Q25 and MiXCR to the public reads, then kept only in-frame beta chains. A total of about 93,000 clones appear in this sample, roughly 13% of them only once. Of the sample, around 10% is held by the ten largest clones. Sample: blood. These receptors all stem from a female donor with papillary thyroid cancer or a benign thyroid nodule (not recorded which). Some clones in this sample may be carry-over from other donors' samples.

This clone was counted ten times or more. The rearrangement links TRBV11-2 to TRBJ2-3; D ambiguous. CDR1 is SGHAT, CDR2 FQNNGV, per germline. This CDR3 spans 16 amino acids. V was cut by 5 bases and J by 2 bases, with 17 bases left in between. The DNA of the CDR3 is TGTGCCAGCAGCAGATTGAGTCGCCTATCCACAGATACGCAGTATTTT. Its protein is CASSRLSRLSTDTQYF.

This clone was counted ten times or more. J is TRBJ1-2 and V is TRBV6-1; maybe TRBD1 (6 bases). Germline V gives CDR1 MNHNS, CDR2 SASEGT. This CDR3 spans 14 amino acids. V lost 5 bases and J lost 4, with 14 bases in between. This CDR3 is CASSFRQESYGYTF. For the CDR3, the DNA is TGTGCCAGCAGTTTTCGACAGGAATCCTATGGCTACACCTTC.

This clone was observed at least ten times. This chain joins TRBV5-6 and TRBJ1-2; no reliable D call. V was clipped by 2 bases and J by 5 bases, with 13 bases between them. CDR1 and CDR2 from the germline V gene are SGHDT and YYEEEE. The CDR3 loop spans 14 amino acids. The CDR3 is CASSLGWGFYGYTF. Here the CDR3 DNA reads TGTGCCAGCAGCTTAGGATGGGGATTTTATGGCTACACCTTC.

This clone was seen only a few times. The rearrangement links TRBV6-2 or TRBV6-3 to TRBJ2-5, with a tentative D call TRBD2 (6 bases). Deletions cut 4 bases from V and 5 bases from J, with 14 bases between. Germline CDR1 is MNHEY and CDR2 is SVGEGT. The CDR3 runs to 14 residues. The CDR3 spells CASSSGPRGETQYF. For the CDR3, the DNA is TGTGCCAGCAGTTCGGGCCCTCGGGGGGAGACCCAGTACTTC.

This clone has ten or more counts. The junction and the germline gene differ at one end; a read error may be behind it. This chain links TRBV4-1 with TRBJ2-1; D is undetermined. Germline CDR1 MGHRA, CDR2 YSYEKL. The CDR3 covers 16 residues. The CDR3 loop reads CASGQVPGRIDNEQFF. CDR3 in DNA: TGCGCCAGCGGCCAAGTACCCGGAAGGATAGACAATGAGCAGTTCTTC.

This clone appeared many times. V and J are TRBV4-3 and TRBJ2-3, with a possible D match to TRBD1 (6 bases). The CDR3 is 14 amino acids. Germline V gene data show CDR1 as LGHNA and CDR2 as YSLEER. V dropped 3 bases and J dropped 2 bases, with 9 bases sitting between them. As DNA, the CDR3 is TGCGCCAGCAGCCAGAGGGGGTTCACAGATACGCAGTATTTT. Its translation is CASSQRGFTDTQYF.

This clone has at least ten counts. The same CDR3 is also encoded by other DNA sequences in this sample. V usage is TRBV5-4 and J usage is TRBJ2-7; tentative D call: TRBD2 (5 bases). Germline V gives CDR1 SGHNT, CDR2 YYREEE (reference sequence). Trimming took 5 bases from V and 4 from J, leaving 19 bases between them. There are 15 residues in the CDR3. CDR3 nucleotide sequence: TGTGCCAGCAGTTCGGGTAGGGCTAGCAAGTACGAGCAGTACTTC. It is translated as CASSSGRASKYEQYF.

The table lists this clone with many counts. The CDR3, as DNA: TGTGCCAGCAGCCCTCCCCTGGCGGTCGAGACCCAGTACTTC. Protein: CASSPPLAVETQYF. The gene calls are TRBV7-6 and TRBJ2-5, with D uncertain. CDR1 SGHVS and CDR2 FNYEAQ come from the germline V gene. This CDR3 spans 14 amino acids. The V and J ends lost 5 bases and 5 bases respectively, with 15 bases between them.

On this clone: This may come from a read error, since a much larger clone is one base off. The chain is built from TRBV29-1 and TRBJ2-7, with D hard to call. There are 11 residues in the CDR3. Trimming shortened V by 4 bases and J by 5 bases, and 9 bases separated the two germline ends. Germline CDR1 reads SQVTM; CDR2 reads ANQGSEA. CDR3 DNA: TGCAGCGTTGGACCCTGTAACGAGCAGTACTTC. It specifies CSVGPCNEQYF.

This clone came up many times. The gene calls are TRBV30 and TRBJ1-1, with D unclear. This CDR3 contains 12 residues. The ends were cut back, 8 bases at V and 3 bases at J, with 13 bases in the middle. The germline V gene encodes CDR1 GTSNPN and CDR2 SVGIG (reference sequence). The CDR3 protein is CAGLPGYTEAFF. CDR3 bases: TGTGCCGGACTTCCGGGGTACACTGAAGCTTTCTTT.

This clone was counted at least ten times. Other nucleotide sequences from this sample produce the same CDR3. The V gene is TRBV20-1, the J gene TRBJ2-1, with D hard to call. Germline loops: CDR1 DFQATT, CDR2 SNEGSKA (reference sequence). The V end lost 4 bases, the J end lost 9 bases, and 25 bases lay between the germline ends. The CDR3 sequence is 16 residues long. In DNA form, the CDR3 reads TGCAGTGCTACTAATGCGTGGACGGATGGACCCGGTGAGCAGTTCTTC. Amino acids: CSATNAWTDGPGEQFF.

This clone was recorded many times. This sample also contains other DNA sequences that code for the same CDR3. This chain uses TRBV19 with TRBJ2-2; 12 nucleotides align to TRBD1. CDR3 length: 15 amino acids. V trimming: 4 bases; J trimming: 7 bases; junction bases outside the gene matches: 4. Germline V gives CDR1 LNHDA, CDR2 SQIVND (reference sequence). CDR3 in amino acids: CASSRDRGLVGELFF. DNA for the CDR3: TGTGCCAGTAGTAGGGACAGGGGGCTGGTCGGGGAGCTGTTTTTT.

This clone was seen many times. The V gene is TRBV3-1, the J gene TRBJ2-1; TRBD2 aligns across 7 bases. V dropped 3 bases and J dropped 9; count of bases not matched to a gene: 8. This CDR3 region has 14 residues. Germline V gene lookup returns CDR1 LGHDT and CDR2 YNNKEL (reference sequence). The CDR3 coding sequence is TGTGCCAGCAGCCAGAGCGGGATTCATGGTGAGCAGTTCTTC. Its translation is CASSQSGIHGEQFF.

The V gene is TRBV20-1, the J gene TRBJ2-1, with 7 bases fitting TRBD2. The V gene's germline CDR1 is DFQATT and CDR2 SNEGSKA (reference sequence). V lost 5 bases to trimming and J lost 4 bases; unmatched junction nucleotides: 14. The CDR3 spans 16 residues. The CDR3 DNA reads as TGCAGTGCTCGAAGTATGACTAGCAGCCTTTACAATGAGCAGTTCTTC. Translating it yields CSARSMTSSLYNEQFF.

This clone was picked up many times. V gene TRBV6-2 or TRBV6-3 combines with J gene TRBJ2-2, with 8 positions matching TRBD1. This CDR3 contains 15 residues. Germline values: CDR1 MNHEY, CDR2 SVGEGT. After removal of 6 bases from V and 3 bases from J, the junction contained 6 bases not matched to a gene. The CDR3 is CASRRDRGYTGELFF. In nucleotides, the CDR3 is TGTGCCAGCAGGAGAGACAGGGGATACACCGGGGAGCTGTTTTTT.

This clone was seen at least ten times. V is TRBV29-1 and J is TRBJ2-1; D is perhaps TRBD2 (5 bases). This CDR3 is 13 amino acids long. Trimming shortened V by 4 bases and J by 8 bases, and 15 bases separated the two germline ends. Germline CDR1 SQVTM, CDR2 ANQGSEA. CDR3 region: CSVGRRLEDEQFF. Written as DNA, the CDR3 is TGCAGCGTTGGCAGGAGGCTGGAGGATGAGCAGTTCTTC.

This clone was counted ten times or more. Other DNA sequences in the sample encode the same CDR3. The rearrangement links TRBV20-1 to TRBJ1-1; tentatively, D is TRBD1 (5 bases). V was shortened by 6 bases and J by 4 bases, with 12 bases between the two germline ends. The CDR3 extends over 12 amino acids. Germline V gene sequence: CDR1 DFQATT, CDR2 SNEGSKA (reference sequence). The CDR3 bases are TGCAGTGCGCAGGGAGAGGGCACTGAAGCTTTCTTT. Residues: CSAQGEGTEAFF.

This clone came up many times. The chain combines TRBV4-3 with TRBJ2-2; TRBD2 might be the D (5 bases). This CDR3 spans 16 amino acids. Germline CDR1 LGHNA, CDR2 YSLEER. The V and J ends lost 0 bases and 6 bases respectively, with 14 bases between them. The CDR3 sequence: CASSQELYGGPGELFF. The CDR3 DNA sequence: TGCGCCAGCAGCCAAGAATTATATGGAGGACCCGGGGAGCTGTTTTTT.

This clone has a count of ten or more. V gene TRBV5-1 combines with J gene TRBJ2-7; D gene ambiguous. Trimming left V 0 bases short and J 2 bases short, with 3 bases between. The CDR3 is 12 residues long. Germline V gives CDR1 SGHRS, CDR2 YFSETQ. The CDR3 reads CASSLDTYEQYF. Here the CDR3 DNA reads TGCGCCAGCAGCTTGGACACCTACGAGCAGTACTTC.

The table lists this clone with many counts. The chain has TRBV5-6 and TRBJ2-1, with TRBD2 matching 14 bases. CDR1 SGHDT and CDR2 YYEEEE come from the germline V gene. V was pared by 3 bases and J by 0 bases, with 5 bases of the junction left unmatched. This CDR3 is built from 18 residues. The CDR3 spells CASSWKGTSGSSYNEQFF. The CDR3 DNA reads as TGTGCCAGCAGCTGGAAGGGGACTAGCGGGAGCTCCTACAATGAGCAGTTCTTC.

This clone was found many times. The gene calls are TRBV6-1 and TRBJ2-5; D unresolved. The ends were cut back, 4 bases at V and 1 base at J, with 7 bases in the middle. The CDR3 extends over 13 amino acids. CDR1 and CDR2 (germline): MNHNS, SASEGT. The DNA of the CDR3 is TGTGCCAGCAGTGCCGCGAGCCAAGAGACCCAGTACTTC. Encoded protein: CASSAASQETQYF.

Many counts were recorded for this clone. This CDR3 is CASSQDGRGPPDEQYF. CDR3 bases: TGCGCCAGCAGCCAAGATGGAAGGGGGCCGCCCGACGAGCAGTACTTC. The rearrangement links TRBV4-3 to TRBJ2-7; 7 bases line up with TRBD1. CDR3 size: 16 residues. The junction had 10 bases not matched to a gene; V was cut back by 0 bases and J by 5 bases. Germline V lookup: CDR1 LGHNA, CDR2 YSLEER.

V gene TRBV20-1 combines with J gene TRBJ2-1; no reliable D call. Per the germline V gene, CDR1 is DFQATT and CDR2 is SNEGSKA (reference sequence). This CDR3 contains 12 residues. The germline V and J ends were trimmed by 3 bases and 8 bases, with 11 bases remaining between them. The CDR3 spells CSASVSEHEQFF. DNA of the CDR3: TGCAGTGCTAGTGTTAGTGAGCATGAGCAGTTCTTC.

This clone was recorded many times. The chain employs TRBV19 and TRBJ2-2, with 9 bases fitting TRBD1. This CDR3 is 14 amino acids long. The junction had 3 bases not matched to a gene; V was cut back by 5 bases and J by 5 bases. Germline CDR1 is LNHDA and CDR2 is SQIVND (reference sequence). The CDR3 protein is CASSGTGITGELFF. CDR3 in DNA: TGTGCCAGTAGTGGGACAGGGATTACCGGGGAGCTGTTTTTT.

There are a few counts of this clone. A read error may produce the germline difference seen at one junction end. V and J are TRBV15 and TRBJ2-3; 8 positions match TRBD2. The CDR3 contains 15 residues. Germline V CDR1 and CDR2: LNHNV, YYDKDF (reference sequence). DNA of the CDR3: TGTTCCACCAGCAGATATGGCGGGAGGTTTGATACGCAGTATTTT. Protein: CSTSRYGGRFDTQYF.